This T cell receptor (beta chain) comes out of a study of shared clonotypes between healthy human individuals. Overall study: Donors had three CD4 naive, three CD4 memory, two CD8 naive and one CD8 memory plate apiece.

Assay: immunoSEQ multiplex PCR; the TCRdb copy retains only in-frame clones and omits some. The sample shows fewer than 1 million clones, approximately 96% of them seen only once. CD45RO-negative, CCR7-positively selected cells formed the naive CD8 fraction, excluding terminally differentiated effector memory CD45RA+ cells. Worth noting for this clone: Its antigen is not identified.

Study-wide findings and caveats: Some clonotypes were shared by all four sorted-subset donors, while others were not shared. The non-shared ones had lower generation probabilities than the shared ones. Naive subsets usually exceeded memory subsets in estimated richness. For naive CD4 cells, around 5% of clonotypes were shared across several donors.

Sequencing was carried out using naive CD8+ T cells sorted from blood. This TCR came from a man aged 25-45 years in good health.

CDR3 DNA: TGTGCCAGCATCGAGGGAGAGAGCACAGATACGCAGTATTTT. It translates to CASIEGESTDTQYF. V is TRBV25-1 and J is TRBJ2-3; D might be TRBD2 (5 bases). Trimming removed 7 bases from V and 0 bases from J, with 11 bases in between. CDR3 length equals 14 residues. Germline lookup yields CDR1 MGHDK and CDR2 SYGVNS.